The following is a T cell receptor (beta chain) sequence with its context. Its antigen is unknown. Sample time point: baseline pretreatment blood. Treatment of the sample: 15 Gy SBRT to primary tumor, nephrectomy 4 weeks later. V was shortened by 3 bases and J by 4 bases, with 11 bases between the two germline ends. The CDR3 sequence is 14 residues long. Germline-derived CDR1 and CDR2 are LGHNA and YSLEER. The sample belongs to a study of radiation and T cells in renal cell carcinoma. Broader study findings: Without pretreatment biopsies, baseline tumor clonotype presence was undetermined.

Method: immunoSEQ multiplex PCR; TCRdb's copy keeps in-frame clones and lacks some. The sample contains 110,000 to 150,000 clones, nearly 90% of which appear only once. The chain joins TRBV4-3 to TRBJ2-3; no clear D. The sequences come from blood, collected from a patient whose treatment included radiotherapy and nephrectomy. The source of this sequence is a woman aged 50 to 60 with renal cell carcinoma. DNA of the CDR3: TGCGCCAGCAGCCAGTCGCTAAGCGCAGATACGCAGTATTTT. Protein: CASSQSLSADTQYF.